Sequencing of this T cell receptor beta chain was carried out in a study of blood T cell repertoires in COVID-19 (TCRdb year 2020). About the full investigation: Samples covering the acute and convalescent phases of COVID-19 were provided by collaborators in the United States, Italy and Spain. HLA class I and class II types, where available, came from metadata supplied by the sample provider rather than from assay-based typing. The repertoires were released in a freely available public database meant as a resource for research on the immune response to SARS-CoV-2. The material from the prospective study consisted of cDNA or gDNA derived from T cells, B-cell-depleted T cells, or PBMCs. The samples were drawn from two sources: the first 160 participants of the ongoing ImmuneRACE study, and over 950 subjects contributed by 6 global collaborators. The dataset comprised deeply sampled blood TCRbeta repertoires from subjects exposed to, actively infected with, or recovered from COVID-19. The sample metadata nearly always contained a de-identified subject ID, COVID-19 status, age in years and sex.

Participants in the prospective study were aged about 18 to 100 years, lived in some 24 United States geographic areas, and enrolled through a virtual design. Cohort assignment in the prospective study relied on participant-reported clinical history from a screening survey and a study questionnaire. For ImmuneRACE Cohort 3, a participant was defined as recovered based on two consecutive negative NP/OP PCR tests, clearance by a healthcare professional, or resolution of symptoms. Mobile phlebotomists in the prospective study collected whole blood, serum and a nasopharyngeal or oropharyngeal swab from every participant. Prospective study participants could optionally give additional blood draws and questionnaires over an approximately two-month period. Blood samples from the prospective study were shipped frozen or at room temperature prior to DNA extraction. V and J lose 0 bases and 0 bases, and a span of 13 bases separates them. CDR1 and CDR2 were assigned from the germline V gene as SGDLS and YYNGEE. From the cysteine through the phenylalanine, the CDR3 covers 17 amino acids. Only the CDR3 DNA is retained, 51 bases long and in frame from the first base.

Concerning this clone: Its specific antigen is unknown. Base qualities are not at hand, and no much larger clone is one base apart.

TCRbeta CDR3 regions were amplified from genomic DNA using the immunoSEQ Assay, a bias-controlled multiplex PCR. The original methods were these. The number of nucleated cells in each sample was estimated from the amplification of reference gene primers within the assay. Sequence reads were collapsed and filtered to measure the absolute abundance of every unique TCRbeta CDR3 rearrangement. For each sample, productive Simpson clonality was calculated as the square root of Simpson's diversity index across productive rearrangements. TCRdb limited this immuneACCESS table to in-frame rearrangements with V and J called. A share of clones is missing; checked studies link under half to unresolved V genes, and the rest is unexplained. The D gene and trimming were derived from the DNA, and the V and J assignments and clone size from that table. Counted in this sample were hundreds of thousands of clones; 88% of them appeared once. The top ten clones comprise around 8% of the sample.

Summary of the overall study and its limitations: The quantity of clinical and demographic metadata differed by source and by participant and was supplied without curation.

Sequencing was carried out using PBMCs or T cells enriched from blood (not recorded which). The receptor was isolated from a woman aged 60 to 75 who had recovered from COVID-19. The chain couples TRBV9 to TRBJ1-3; confidence is insufficient to name the D gene. The sequenced DNA is TGTGCCAGCAGCGTAGGTAACACCATGATCTCTGGAAACACCATATATTTT. Its translation is CASSVGNTMISGNTIYF.